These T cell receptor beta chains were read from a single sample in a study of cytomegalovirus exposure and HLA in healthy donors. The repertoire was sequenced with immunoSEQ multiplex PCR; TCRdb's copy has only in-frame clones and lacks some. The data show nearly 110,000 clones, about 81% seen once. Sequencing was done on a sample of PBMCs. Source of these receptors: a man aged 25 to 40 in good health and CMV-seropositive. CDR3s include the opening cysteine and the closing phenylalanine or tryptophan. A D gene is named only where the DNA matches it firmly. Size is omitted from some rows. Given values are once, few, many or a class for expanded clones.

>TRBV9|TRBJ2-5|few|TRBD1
CASSDAQGAGETQYF
TGTGCCAGCAGCGACGCACAGGGGGCGGGTGAGACCCAGTACTTC
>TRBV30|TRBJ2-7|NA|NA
CAWTKTGPRGVYEQYF
TGTGCCTGGACGAAGACTGGCCCCCGAGGTGTCTACGAGCAGTACTTC
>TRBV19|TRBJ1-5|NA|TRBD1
CASSSTGGYQPQHF
TGTGCCAGTAGTTCTACAGGGGGCTATCAGCCCCAGCATTTT
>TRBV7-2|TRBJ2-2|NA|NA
CASSPGELFF
TGTGCCAGCAGTCCGGGGGAGCTGTTTTTT
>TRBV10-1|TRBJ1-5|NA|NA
CASKLSDGTFRQPQHF
TGCGCCAGTAAACTATCGGACGGGACATTTCGTCAGCCCCAGCATTTT
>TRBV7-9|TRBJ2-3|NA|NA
CASSSRGARGTDTQYF
TGTGCCAGCAGCTCACGGGGGGCTCGAGGCACAGATACGCAGTATTTT
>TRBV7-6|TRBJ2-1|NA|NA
CASSQDSSSYNEQFF
TGTGCCAGCAGCCAGGACTCCAGCTCCTACAATGAGCAGTTCTTC
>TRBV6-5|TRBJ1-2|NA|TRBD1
CASRGDRVYYGYTF
TGTGCCAGCAGAGGGGACAGGGTGTACTATGGCTACACCTTC
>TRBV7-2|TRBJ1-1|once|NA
CASSLNPVGPGTEAFF
TGTGCCAGCAGCTTAAATCCGGTGGGGCCGGGCACTGAAGCTTTCTTT
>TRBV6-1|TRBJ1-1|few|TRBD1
CASREEQGAGRNTEAFF
TGTGCCAGCAGGGAAGAACAGGGGGCTGGTAGGAACACTGAAGCTTTCTTT
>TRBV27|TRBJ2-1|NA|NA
CATLGGSTYNEQFF
TGTGCCACCTTGGGAGGTTCCACCTACAATGAGCAGTTCTTC